These T cell receptor beta chains were read from a single sample in a study of spatial heterogeneity in lung cancer. Each CDR3 protein gets one entry after TCRdb re-called the 5' RACE reads with MiXCR. Of approximately 3,800 distinct CDR3 sequences in the sample, roughly 7.7% were seen once. Sequencing used normal lung tissue next to the tumor, obtained at surgery. These receptors were obtained from a male donor with early-stage non-small cell lung cancer. The CDR3 runs from the conserved cysteine through the conserved F or W. A D gene is named only where the DNA matches it firmly. The listing skips clone size in some rows; elsewhere it reads once, few, many or a size class.

abundance | j_gene | d_gene | v_gene | CDR3aa | CDR3nt
few | TRBJ2-1 | - | TRBV5-6 | CASSFPGRTLGDEQFF | TGTGCCAGCAGCTTTCCGGGACGAACACTAGGGGATGAGCAGTTCTTC
medium-sized | TRBJ2-1 | TRBD2 | TRBV18 | CASSLAGKNNEQFF | TGTGCCAGCTCACTAGCGGGGAAAAACAATGAGCAGTTCTTC
medium-sized | TRBJ2-5 | - | TRBV5-1 | CASSLELGYRETQYF | TGCGCCAGCAGCTTGGAGTTGGGCTACCGGGAGACCCAGTACTTC
medium-sized | TRBJ2-5 | - | TRBV7-2 | CASSLDQRVETQYF | TGTGCCAGCAGCTTAGACCAGCGTGTGGAGACCCAGTACTTC
few | TRBJ1-4 | - | TRBV16 | CASSQVDSSTNEKLFF | TGTGCCAGCAGCCAAGTGGACAGCTCAACTAATGAAAAACTGTTTTTT
medium-sized | TRBJ2-5 | TRBD1 | TRBV29-1 | CSVEDVSGGFRETQYF | TGCAGCGTTGAAGATGTTTCAGGGGGCTTTCGAGAGACCCAGTACTTC
medium-sized | TRBJ2-3 | - | TRBV24-1 | CATSDPTMQNTQYF | TGTGCCACCAGTGACCCGACGATGCAAAATACGCAGTATTTT
medium-sized | TRBJ2-1 | - | TRBV27 | CASSPGPSWRSEQFF | TGTGCCAGCAGCCCGGGCCCTTCCTGGCGGAGTGAGCAGTTCTTC
medium-sized | TRBJ2-5 | - | TRBV24-1 | CATSDFARAQETQYF | TGTGCCACCAGTGATTTTGCCAGGGCACAAGAGACCCAGTACTTC
many | TRBJ1-1 | - | TRBV6-1 | CASRDNTEAFF | TGTGCCAGCAGGGACAACACTGAAGCTTTCTTT
medium-sized | TRBJ1-3 | - | TRBV14 | CASSQYSSPSGNTIYF | TGTGCCAGCAGCCAGTACAGCTCACCCTCTGGAAACACCATATATTTT
- | TRBJ2-3 | TRBD1 | TRBV11-2 | CASSRSTGVADTQYF | TGTGCCAGCAGCCGATCGACAGGGGTCGCAGATACGCAGTATTTT